Sequencing of this T cell receptor beta chain was carried out in a study of post-analysis software for immune sequencing data. Across the whole study: Courses of disease covered relapsing-remitting, secondary progressive and progressive-relapsing multiple sclerosis.

About this clonotype: The target antigen is unknown.

Whole-study results and caveats: About five TRBV segments appeared more often in patients than in controls, and TRBV5-6, TRBV5-1 and TRBV20-1 were among these. When compared against controls, multiple sclerosis patients showed significantly lower normalized Chao1 diversity.

In germline, CDR1 is DFQATT, CDR2 SNEGSKA (reference sequence). The CDR3 runs 15 residues. The trim removed 3 bases at V and 8 bases at J, leaving 12 bases unmatched. Included in the TCR beta cDNA libraries were unique molecular identifiers. About 500,000 cDNA molecules were obtained per 1 to 10 million input T cells. TCRdb independently ran MiXCR on the PCR reads; one entry per CDR3 protein. The sample records around 770,000 distinct CDR3 sequences, 46% being singletons. Source material: blood. This chain links TRBV20-1 with TRBJ2-1, with TRBD2 matching 8 bases. This clonotype was sampled from a girl aged 10-17 years with multiple sclerosis. The CDR3 loop is CSARGERERIDEQFF. The CDR3 coding sequence is TGCAGTGCTAGGGGGGAGCGGGAGAGGATTGATGAGCAGTTCTTC.